These T cell receptor beta chains were read from a single sample in a study of blood T cells in healthy people across ages. Using its own MiXCR run on the 5' RACE reads, TCRdb lists one record per CDR3 protein. The table lists hundreds of thousands of distinct CDR3 sequences, around 24% of them singletons. This sample also belongs to another study, concerning T cells of mothers and their children.

The sequenced sample consisted of blood. All receptors come from a boy younger than 18 in good health. Both conserved end residues are part of each CDR3. D genes are given only for firm matches. Not every row has a clone size; where given, it reads once, few, many or a size class.

>TRBJ2-7|TRBV7-9|many|TRBD1
TGTGCCAGCAGCGACCGGCTGGGACAGTCGACCGAGCAGTACTTC
CASSDRLGQSTEQYF
>TRBJ2-5|TRBV4-2|.|.
TGTGCCAGCAGCCAAGATTCCTCTTTTGGTGGGGTGCCAGGGACCCAGTACTTC
CASSQDSSFGGVPGTQYF
>TRBJ2-4|TRBV6-6|.|TRBD1
TGTGCCAGCGAGGACAGGGGAAAAAACATTCAGTACTTC
CASEDRGKNIQYF
>TRBJ2-1|TRBV9|.|TRBD2
TGTGCCAGCAGCGTACTCCCAGGGACTAGCGGGGCCAGCAATGAGCAGTTCTTC
CASSVLPGTSGASNEQFF
>TRBJ2-5|TRBV29-1|few|.
TGCAGCGCTACCCCGGGCAGGCAACAAGAGACCCAGTACTTC
CSATPGRQQETQYF
>TRBJ1-4|TRBV2|.|.
TGTGCCAGCAGGCCACAGGGCCCAACCGGGAAACTGTTTTTT
CASRPQGPTGKLFF
>TRBJ2-5|TRBV5-1|few|TRBD2
TGCGCCAGTTGGGGGACTAGCTATGAGACCCAGTACTTC
CASWGTSYETQYF
>TRBJ2-5|TRBV20-1|few|.
TGCAGTGCTATACCTAGCGAGAGACAAGAGACCCAGTACTTC
CSAIPSERQETQYF
>TRBJ2-1|TRBV20-1|.|.
TGCAGTGCTGCCGCCAGCTCATTCGGCAATGAGCAGTTCTTC
CSAAASSFGNEQFF
>TRBJ2-7|TRBV29-1|few|TRBD1
TGCAGCGCAGGGACAGGGAGCTCCTACGAGCAGTACTTC
CSAGTGSSYEQYF
>TRBJ2-1|TRBV9|.|.
TGTGCCAGCAGCGTAACGAGTGGGGGGAGCTCCTACAATGAGCAGTTCTTC
CASSVTSGGSSYNEQFF
>TRBJ2-7|TRBV29-1|few|.
TGCGGCGTTGTACACCTATTCGCTCCCTACGAGCAGTACTTC
CGVVHLFAPYEQYF
>TRBJ2-2|TRBV20-1|.|.
TGCAGTGCTAGAGATCGCTGGGGCACCGGGGAGCTGTTTTTT
CSARDRWGTGELFF
>TRBJ2-2|TRBV14|few|.
TGTGCCAGCAGCCAAGATCTTGGAGGGGCTGGAGAGCGGACCGGGGAGCTGTTTTTT
CASSQDLGGAGERTGELFF
>TRBJ2-1|TRBV12-3/TRBV12-4|.|TRBD2
TGTGCCAGCAGTTTGGGGGGGTTTGAGGGCAATGAGCAGTTCTTC
CASSLGGFEGNEQFF
>TRBJ2-2|TRBV19|few|.
TGTGCCAGTAGAGGGGGCGGGAGAGGAACCGGGGAGCTGTTCTTT
CASRGGGRGTGELFF
>TRBJ1-4|TRBV19|.|.
TGTGCCAGTAGACCTGCGGGGGAAAAACTGTTTTTT
CASRPAGEKLFF
>TRBJ1-1|TRBV9|few|.
TGTGCCAGCAGCGTAGCCGGGAGCACTGAAGCTTTCTTT
CASSVAGSTEAFF
>TRBJ1-1|TRBV20-1|few|.
TGCAGTGCATCGGGACCGTTGAACACTGAAGCTTTCTTT
CSASGPLNTEAFF
>TRBJ2-2|TRBV7-9|.|.
TGTGCCAGCAGACAGGGCGGCACCGGGGAGCTGTTTTTT
CASRQGGTGELFF
>TRBJ1-1|TRBV28|many|.
TGCGCCAGCAGCTTCCGCGGGAACACTGAAGCTTTCTTT
CASSFRGNTEAFF
>TRBJ2-7|TRBV27|many|.
TGTGCCAGCAGTACCCAGGGAGGCGAGCAGTACTTC
CASSTQGGEQYF
>TRBJ2-2|TRBV27|.|.
TGTGCCAGCAGTTTGGGCCTAGCCGCCACCGGGGAGCTGTTTTTT
CASSLGLAATGELFF
>TRBJ2-1|TRBV12-3/TRBV12-4|.|.
TGTGCCAGCAGTTCGGGCCTAACCTACTACAATGAGCAGTTCTTC
CASSSGLTYYNEQFF
>TRBJ1-4|TRBV24-1|few|.
TGTGCCACCAGTGCCATACCACCCGGGGCAACTAATGAAAAACTGTTTTTT
CATSAIPPGATNEKLFF
>TRBJ2-7|TRBV15|.|TRBD2
TGTGCCACCAGCAGAACTTCTAGCGGGGGTTACGAGCAGTACTTC
CATSRTSSGGYEQYF
>TRBJ1-5|TRBV28|.|.
TGTGCCAGCAGCGAAAACGCGGGGGTCAATCAGCCCCAGCATTTT
CASSENAGVNQPQHF
>TRBJ2-1|TRBV27|many|.
TGTGCCTCCCAGGACGGCGGGGCCTACAATGAGCAGTTCTTC
CASQDGGAYNEQFF
>TRBJ2-3|TRBV11-2|.|TRBD2
TGTGCCAGCAGCCTAGTACTCGCGAGCGGGGGGAGCACAGATACGCAGTATTTT
CASSLVLASGGSTDTQYF
>TRBJ2-1|TRBV7-8|few|.
TGTGCCAGCAGCTTAGCTCGGCAGGGTCGGTACCATGAGCAGTTCTTC
CASSLARQGRYHEQFF
>TRBJ2-6|TRBV29-1|.|.
TGCAGCGTTTGGGAGCACTCTGGGGCCAACGTCCTGACTTTC
CSVWEHSGANVLTF
>TRBJ2-4|TRBV7-9|.|.
TGTGCCAGCAGCCCGCGGACAGACTCGGCGGACATTCAGTACTTC
CASSPRTDSADIQYF
>TRBJ1-2|TRBV7-9|.|.
TGTGCCAGCAGCCCCGAGTACACGGGGGGTGGCTACACCTTC
CASSPEYTGGGYTF
>TRBJ1-2|TRBV18|.|.
TGTGCCAGCTCACCATCCCGGGACACCCGGCGGGGCTACACCTTC
CASSPSRDTRRGYTF
>TRBJ2-3|TRBV20-1|.|.
TGCAGTGTCAGAGTGGGGGGTGGGATAAGGATAGTCACAGATACGCAGTATTTT
CSVRVGGGIRIVTDTQYF
>TRBJ1-2|TRBV19|.|TRBD1
TGTGCCAGTAGTGAACAGGGGACGAGGGGCTACACCTTC
CASSEQGTRGYTF
>TRBJ2-1|TRBV27|.|.
TGTGCCAGCAGCATATTCCTGACTGACAATGAGCAGTTCTTC
CASSIFLTDNEQFF
>TRBJ2-7|TRBV28|few|TRBD1
TGTGCCAGCAGTTTCTCAGGACAGGGGGTAGATTACGAGCAGTACTTC
CASSFSGQGVDYEQYF
>TRBJ1-6|TRBV7-9|.|.
TGTGCCAGCAGCTTATTCGGGGGGGAGGATTCACCCCTCCACTTT
CASSLFGGEDSPLHF
>TRBJ2-5|TRBV5-1|.|.
TGCGCCAGCAGCCCTGATGAGGGTTACCAAGAGACCCAGTACTTC
CASSPDEGYQETQYF
>TRBJ1-4|TRBV7-2|.|.
TGTGCCAGCAGCCCAAGAACAGGGAAACGTGAAAAACTGTTTTTT
CASSPRTGKREKLFF
>TRBJ2-1|TRBV5-1|few|TRBD1
TGCGCCAGCAGCCCAAGACAGGGATTGGACAATGAGCAGTTCTTC
CASSPRQGLDNEQFF
>TRBJ2-7|TRBV6-6|.|.
TGTGCCAGCAGTTACTCTATCCTGTCCTACGAGCAGTACTTC
CASSYSILSYEQYF